This T cell receptor (delta chain) was captured in a study of Vδ1+ human thymocytes. The CDR3 sequence is 16 residues long. Germline-derived CDR1 and CDR2 are TSWWSYY and QGS. V lost 0 bases and J lost 10, with 21 bases in between. Thymocytes were sorted as CD3+ TCRVdelta1+ TCRVdelta2- after alphabeta T cell depletion. This clone has more than one count but fewer than ten. The antigen is not known. General study findings and limits: Highly polyclonal TRG and TRD repertoires with Gaussian CDR3 length distributions appeared in thymus. Thymic delta-chain repertoires held roughly 20% Vdelta2 sequences and few Vdelta3, despite high sort purity.

Sequences come from RNA converted to cDNA by reverse transcription. Multiplex PCR used pooled V-gene forward primers and a constant-region reverse primer to amplify CDR3s. TCRdb reran clone calling via CATT on the multiplex PCR reads. The data contain 25,000 to 30,000 delta-chain clones, around 7.7% of them singletons. The chain links TRDV1 to TRDJ1; D is tentatively TRDD2 or TRDD3 (5 bases each). Sample: Vdelta1+ gamma-delta thymocytes from the thymus. The subset here: FACS-sorted CD3+ TCRalphabeta- TCRVdelta1+ TCRVdelta2- thymocytes. This sequence originates from a girl less than two years old who had congenital heart surgery. The CDR3, as DNA: TGTGCTCTTGGGGAACTAGGGCTCCTAAAGGGATTGGGACTCATCTTT. This encodes CALGELGLLKGLGLIF.